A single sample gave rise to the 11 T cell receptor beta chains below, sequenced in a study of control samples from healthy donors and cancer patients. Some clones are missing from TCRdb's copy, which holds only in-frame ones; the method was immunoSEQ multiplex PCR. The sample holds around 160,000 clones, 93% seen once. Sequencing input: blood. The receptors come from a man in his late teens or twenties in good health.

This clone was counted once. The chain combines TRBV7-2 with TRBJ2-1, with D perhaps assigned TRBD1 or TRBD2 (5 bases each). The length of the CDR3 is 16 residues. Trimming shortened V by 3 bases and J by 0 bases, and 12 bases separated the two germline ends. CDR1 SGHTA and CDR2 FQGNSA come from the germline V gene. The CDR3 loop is CASSLGVGYSYNEQFF. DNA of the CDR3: TGTGCCAGCAGCTTGGGGGTCGGGTACTCCTACAATGAGCAGTTCTTC.

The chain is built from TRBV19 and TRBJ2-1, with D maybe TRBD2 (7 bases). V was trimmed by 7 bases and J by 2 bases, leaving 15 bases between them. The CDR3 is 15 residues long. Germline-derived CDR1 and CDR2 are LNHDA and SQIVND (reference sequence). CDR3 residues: CASTKRGGPYNEQFF. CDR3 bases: TGTGCCAGTACCAAGAGGGGGGGGCCCTACAATGAGCAGTTCTTC.

CDR3 coding DNA: TGTGCCAGCAGCTTAGAGGTGGACCTTGGCAACGAGCAGTACTTC. Its translation is CASSLEVDLGNEQYF. The chain is built from TRBV11-1 and TRBJ2-7; D is unclear. The CDR3 has 15 residues. Germline values: CDR1 SGHAT, CDR2 FQDESV (reference sequence). V lost 1 base and J 5 bases, leaving 15 bases between the germline ends.

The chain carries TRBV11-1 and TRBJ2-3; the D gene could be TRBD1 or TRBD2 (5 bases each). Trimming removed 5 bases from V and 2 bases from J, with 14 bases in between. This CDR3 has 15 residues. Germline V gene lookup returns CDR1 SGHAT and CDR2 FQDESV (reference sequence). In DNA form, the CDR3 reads TGTGCCAGCAGCCCGAGGGGCAGATCCACAGATACGCAGTATTTT. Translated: CASSPRGRSTDTQYF.

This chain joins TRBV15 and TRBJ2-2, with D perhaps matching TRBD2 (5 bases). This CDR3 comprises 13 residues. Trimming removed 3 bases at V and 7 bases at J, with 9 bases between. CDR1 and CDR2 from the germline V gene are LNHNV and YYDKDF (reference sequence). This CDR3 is CATSSSRGGELFF. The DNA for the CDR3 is TGTGCCACCAGCAGCTCTCGGGGCGGGGAGCTGTTTTTT.

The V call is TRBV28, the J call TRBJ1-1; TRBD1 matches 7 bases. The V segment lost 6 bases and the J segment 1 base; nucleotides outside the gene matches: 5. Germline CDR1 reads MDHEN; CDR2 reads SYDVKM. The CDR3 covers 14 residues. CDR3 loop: CASSPWTGNTEAFF. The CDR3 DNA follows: TGTGCCAGCAGCCCCTGGACAGGGAACACTGAAGCTTTCTTT. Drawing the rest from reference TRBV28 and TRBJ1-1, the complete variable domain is DVKVTQSSRYLVKRTGEKVFLECVQDMDHENMFWYRQDPGLGLRLIYFSYDVKMKEKGDIPEGYSVSREKKERFSLILESASTNQTSMYLCASSPWTGNTEAFFGQGTRLTVV.

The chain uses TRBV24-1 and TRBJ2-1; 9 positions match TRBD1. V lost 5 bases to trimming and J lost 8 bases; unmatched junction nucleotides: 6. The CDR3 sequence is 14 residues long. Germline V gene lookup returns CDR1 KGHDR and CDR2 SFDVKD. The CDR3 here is CATSARGQGYEQFF. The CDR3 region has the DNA TGTGCCACCAGTGCGAGGGGACAGGGCTATGAGCAGTTCTTC.

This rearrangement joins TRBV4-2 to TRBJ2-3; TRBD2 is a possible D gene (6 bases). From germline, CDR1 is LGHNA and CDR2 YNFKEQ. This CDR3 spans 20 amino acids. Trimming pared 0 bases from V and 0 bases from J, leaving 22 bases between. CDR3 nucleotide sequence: TGTGCCAGCAGCCAAGAAGGAGTACGGGATGGCGGGGACAGCACAGATACGCAGTATTTT. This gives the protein CASSQEGVRDGGDSTDTQYF.

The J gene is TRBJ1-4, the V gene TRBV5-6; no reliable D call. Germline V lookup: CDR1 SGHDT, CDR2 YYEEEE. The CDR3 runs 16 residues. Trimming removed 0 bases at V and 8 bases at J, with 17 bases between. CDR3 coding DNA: TGTGCCAGCAGCTTGGGTTTGTTGGTCACGGAAGAAAAACTGTTTTTT. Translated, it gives CASSLGLLVTEEKLFF. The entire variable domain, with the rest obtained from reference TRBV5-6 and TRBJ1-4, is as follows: DAGVTQSPTHLIKTRGQQVTLRCSPKSGHDTVSWYQQALGQGPQFIFQYYEEEERQRGNFPDRFSGHQFPNYSSELNVNALLLGDSALYLCASSLGLLVTEEKLFFGSGTQLSVL.

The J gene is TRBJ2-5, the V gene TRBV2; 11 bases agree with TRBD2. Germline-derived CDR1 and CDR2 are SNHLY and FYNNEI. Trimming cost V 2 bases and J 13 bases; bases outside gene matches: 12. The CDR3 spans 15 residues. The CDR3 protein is CASSESTSGSWVRYF. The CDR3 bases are TGTGCCAGCAGTGAATCCACTAGCGGGAGTTGGGTCCGGTACTTC.

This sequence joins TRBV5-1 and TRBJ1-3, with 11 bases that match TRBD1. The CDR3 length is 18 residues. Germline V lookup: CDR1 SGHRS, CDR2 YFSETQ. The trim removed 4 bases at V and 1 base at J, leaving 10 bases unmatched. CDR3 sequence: CASSTSAGTGGSGNTIYF. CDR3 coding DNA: TGCGCCAGCAGCACATCCGCCGGGACAGGGGGTTCTGGAAACACCATATATTTT.